The following is a TCR beta chain sequence with its context. Its antigen is still unknown. The data are from a study of CD8+ T cells in alopecia areata. Study summary: Patients remained on tofacitinib for 6 to 18 months and then went 6 months without it. Study-level points and caveats: In lesional scalp, particularly from alopecia totalis/universalis, clonality was higher than in normal scalp. Tofacitinib produced a significant decrease in scalp clonality and in expanded CD8+ clones among the top 100.

Documented treatment: oral pan-JAK inhibitor, 5-10 mg twice daily. Researchers took lesional scalp punch biopsies and peripheral blood from people who were alopecia areata patients. RNA, once extracted, was reverse transcribed into cDNA for use as the sequencing template. Using immunoSEQ multiplex PCR, the repertoire was profiled, and TCRdb retains in-frame clones only, with some absent. The data hold 170,000 or so clones, with just over 65% observed a single time. J lost 4 bases, V lost 6 bases, and 10 bases had no gene match. The length of the CDR3 is 17 residues. Germline loops: CDR1 MNHEY, CDR2 SMNVEV (reference sequence).

The chain links TRBV27 to TRBJ1-6; TRBD1 aligns across 9 bases. Sequencing was performed on CD4+ T cells sorted from blood, taken at week 4, from a patient treated with tofacitinib. The clonotype comes from a human donor with alopecia areata. The CDR3 protein is CASSSISGTGYNSPLHF. The CDR3 region has the DNA TGTGCCAGCAGCTCAATTTCCGGGACAGGGTATAATTCACCCCTCCACTTT.